Each of the 4 T cell receptor beta chains below was sequenced from the same sample in a study of OX40 agonist ivuxolimab in advanced cancers. Here immunoSEQ multiplex PCR was the method, and the copy in TCRdb shows in-frame clones only, minus some. The sample yields some 60,000 clones, around 85% seen once. The starting material was CD4+ or CD8+ T cells sorted from blood, obtained in a trial of the OX40 agonist ivuxolimab. These receptors were obtained from an adult with an advanced solid tumor such as melanoma, head and neck, liver or kidney cancer.

The V gene is TRBV2, the J gene TRBJ2-5; D gene ambiguous. Germline CDR1 reads SNHLY; CDR2 reads FYNNEI. CDR3 length equals 13 residues. Trimming removed 7 bases from V and 1 base from J, with 10 bases in between. CDR3 sequence: CASTRTIQETQYF. In DNA form, the CDR3 reads TGTGCCAGCACCAGGACGATCCAAGAGACCCAGTACTTC.

The gene calls are TRBV9 and TRBJ1-2, with D hard to call. This CDR3 contains 15 residues. CDR1 and CDR2 from the germline V gene are SGDLS and YYNGEE. Trimming cost V 4 bases and J 4 bases, with 17 bases left between them. CDR3 in amino acids: CASSPTADTSYGYTF. The CDR3 bases are TGTGCCAGCAGCCCGACGGCTGATACGAGCTATGGCTACACCTTC. The variable domain in full, with the rest retrieved from reference TRBV9 and TRBJ1-2, is DSGVTQTPKHLITATGQRVTLRCSPRSGDLSVYWYQQSLDQGLQFLIQYYNGEERAKGNILERFSAQQFPDLHSELNLSSLELGDSALYFCASSPTADTSYGYTFGSGTRLTVV.

The V call is TRBV4-1, the J call TRBJ2-7; 10 positions agree with TRBD1. CDR1 is MGHRA, CDR2 YSYEKL, per germline. With 6 bases clipped from V and 3 bases from J, the junction kept 8 bases outside the gene matches. CDR3 length: 15 residues. The CDR3 DNA follows: TGCGCCAGCAGGCAGGGGGACAGGGGTTTCTACGAGCAGTACTTC. Its protein is CASRQGDRGFYEQYF.

The genes are TRBV5-1 and TRBJ2-2, with 11 bases aligning to TRBD2. Germline CDR1 reads SGHRS; CDR2 reads YFSETQ. V was clipped by 4 bases and J by 0 bases; unmatched bases: 2. The CDR3 consists of 16 residues. CDR3: CASSMTSGTNTGELFF. DNA for the CDR3: TGCGCCAGCAGCATGACTAGCGGGACGAACACCGGGGAGCTGTTTTTT.